This T cell receptor (beta chain) was recorded in a study of T cell responses to AZD1222 COVID-19 vaccine. Sequencing used immunoSEQ multiplex PCR; TCRdb keeps in-frame clones, though not all of them. The table lists under 150,000 clones, roughly 87% of them singletons. The ends were cut back, 1 base at V and 5 bases at J, with 11 bases in the middle. Germline CDR1 reads SQVTM; CDR2 reads ANQGSEA. This CDR3 spans 13 amino acids. The genes are TRBV29-1 and TRBJ2-5, with a tentative D call TRBD1 (5 bases). This TCR was recovered from an adult who received the AZD1222 COVID-19 vaccine. Sample: peripheral blood, taken 28 days after the second AZD1222 dose. For the CDR3, the DNA is TGCAGCGTTGAAGTAGGGGCAGGGGAGACCCAGTACTTC. Translation gives CSVEVGAGETQYF.